This T cell receptor beta chain appears in the sequencing data of a study of beta chain features in type 1 diabetes. Findings and caveats of the study: The cDNA sequencing approach could over-represent high-TCR-expressing cells. TCRB CDR3s were moderately but significantly shorter in Type 1 diabetes patients in all four CD4+ subsets.

For this clone: The target antigen is unknown.

The sequenced template was cDNA made from the entire isolated RNA. Libraries were prepared by immunoSEQ multiplex PCR; TCRdb keeps only in-frame clonotypes and omits some of them. This sample has roughly 730,000 clones, with around an eighth found just once. V was trimmed by 0 bases and J by 6 bases, leaving 12 bases between them. The germline CDR1 and CDR2 sequences are LNHNV and YYDKDF (reference sequence). The CDR3 has 14 amino acids. The TCR comes from a man aged 18 to 30 with type 1 diabetes. The sample was naive CD4+ T cells from blood. The V gene is TRBV15, the J gene TRBJ2-7; D may be TRBD1 (6 bases). CDR3 region: CATSRDPGAGEQYF. The CDR3, as DNA: TGTGCCACCAGCAGAGATCCAGGGGCCGGCGAGCAGTACTTC.